The TCR beta chain under discussion was sequenced for a study of molecular identifiers for immune sequencing clone quantification. This clonotype was seen many times. CDR1 and CDR2 from the germline V gene are SEHNR and FQNEAQ (reference sequence). The CDR3 spans 15 residues. V lost 1 base and J 4 bases, leaving 14 bases between the germline ends. In TCRdb, the PCR reads were re-called with MiXCR into one record per CDR3 protein. The profile shows hundreds of thousands of distinct CDR3 sequences, nearly 20% of them singletons. Sequencing was done on a sample of naive CD8+ T cells from blood, with Jurkat cell RNA spiked in. Documented subset: FACS-sorted CD8+CD4-CCR7+CD45RA+ naive T cells. The receptor comes from a human donor in good health. Some libraries in this study had Jurkat cell RNA spiked in. The chain employs TRBV7-9 and TRBJ2-7; tentative D call: TRBD1 (6 bases). The CDR3 sequence is CASSLGWTADYEQYF. CDR3 in DNA: TGTGCCAGCAGCTTAGGGTGGACAGCCGATTACGAGCAGTACTTC.